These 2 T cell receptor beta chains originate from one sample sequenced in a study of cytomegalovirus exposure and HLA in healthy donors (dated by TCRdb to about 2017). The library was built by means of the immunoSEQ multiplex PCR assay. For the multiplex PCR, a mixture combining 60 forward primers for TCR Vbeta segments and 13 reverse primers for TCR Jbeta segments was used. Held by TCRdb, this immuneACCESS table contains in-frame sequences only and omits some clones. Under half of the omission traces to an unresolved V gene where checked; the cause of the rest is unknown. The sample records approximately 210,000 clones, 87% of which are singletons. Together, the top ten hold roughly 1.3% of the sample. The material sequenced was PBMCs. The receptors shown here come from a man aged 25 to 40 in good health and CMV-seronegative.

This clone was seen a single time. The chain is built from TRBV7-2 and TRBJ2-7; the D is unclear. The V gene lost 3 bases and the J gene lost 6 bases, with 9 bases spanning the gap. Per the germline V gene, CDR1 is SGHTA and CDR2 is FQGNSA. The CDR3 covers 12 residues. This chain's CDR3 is CASSFPVSEQYF. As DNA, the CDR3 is TGTGCCAGCAGCTTTCCGGTCTCCGAGCAGTACTTC. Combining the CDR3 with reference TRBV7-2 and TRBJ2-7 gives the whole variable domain GAGVSQSPSNKVTEKGKDVELRCDPISGHTALYWYRQSLGQGLEFLIYFQGNSAPDKSGLPSDRFSAERTGGSVSTLTIQRTQQEDSAVYLCASSFPVSEQYFGPGTRLTVT.

CDR3 sequence reads: CASSRVQGITDTQYF. The CDR3 nucleotides are TGTGCCAGCAGTCGTGTCCAGGGTATCACAGATACGCAGTATTTT. The chain joins TRBV28 to TRBJ2-3, with D possibly being TRBD1 (5 bases). Germline CDR1 reads MDHEN; CDR2 reads SYDVKM. The CDR3 is 15 amino acids. V lost 5 bases and J lost 2, with 14 bases in between.